This T cell receptor (beta chain) was identified in a study of siplizumab effects on memory and regulatory T cells. Study-wide results and limits: For siplizumab cultures, the suppressive function of their proliferating Tregs was not confirmed.

Germline CDR1 reads MNHNS; CDR2 reads SASEGT. The CDR3 is 20 residues long. The J segment lost 2 bases and the V segment lost 2 bases, leaving 18 bases of the junction unmatched. For this clone: Its target is not known.

Roughly 100,000 TCR templates underwent assay in every sample. Profiling relied on immunoSEQ multiplex PCR, and the TCRdb table lists in-frame clones only, not all of them. The top ten clones hold less than 0.35% of a sample with roughly 100,000 clones, under 95% of them seen once. This receptor was obtained from a human donor in good health. This chain uses TRBV6-1 with TRBJ2-3; the match to TRBD1 covers 8 bases. The sample consisted of CD4+ T cells sorted from blood. CDR3 sequence: CASSEPRVPGGHFATDTQYF. The CDR3, as DNA: TGTGCCAGCAGTGAACCGAGGGTCCCAGGGGGCCATTTTGCCACAGATACGCAGTATTTT.